This entry concerns a single T cell receptor beta chain. V was cut by 0 bases and J by 8 bases, with 9 bases left in between. The CDR3 consists of 13 residues. Germline V CDR1 and CDR2: SGHKS, YYEKEE (reference sequence). This sample was taken from a study of blood T cell repertoires in COVID-19. The overall study: Italy, Spain and the United States were the sources of the convalescent and acute COVID-19 samples. In each case, the material was cDNA or gDNA derived from T cells, B-cell-depleted T cells, or PBMCs.

Original analysis: Amplifying reference gene primers gave estimates of nucleated cell counts. Method: immunoSEQ multiplex PCR; TCRdb's copy keeps in-frame clones and lacks some. V, J and clone size reflect that table, while D and trimming were determined from the DNA. The table has 36,000 or so clones, 90% seen once. Sequenced sample: peripheral blood. The rearrangement uses TRBV5-5 and TRBJ1-5, with D maybe TRBD1 (5 bases). The origin of this receptor is a human donor in a cohort sampled during active COVID-19. CDR3 amino acids: CASSLEGVEPQHF. CDR3 nucleotides: TGTGCCAGCAGCTTGGAAGGGGTGGAGCCCCAGCATTTT. The full variable domain, with the rest looked up from reference TRBV5-5 and TRBJ1-5, is DAGVTQSPTHLIKTRGQQVTLRCSPISGHKSVSWYQQVLGQGPQFIFQYYEKEERGRGNFPDRFSARQFPNYSSELNVNALLLGDSALYLCASSLEGVEPQHFGDGTRLSIL.